This T cell receptor beta chain is from a study of blood T cell repertoires in COVID-19. Study background: Donors in the United States, Italy and Spain gave samples during acute or convalescent COVID-19. The analysed material was cDNA or gDNA that came from T cells, B-cell-depleted T cells, or PBMCs.

As originally analysed: Amplification from reference gene primers served as the basis for estimated nucleated cell counts. Some clones are missing from TCRdb's copy, which holds only in-frame ones; the method was immunoSEQ multiplex PCR. V and J calls and clone size follow that table, whereas D and trimming were derived from the DNA. In the table there are 52,000 or so clones, approximately 82% of which are singletons. Germline-derived CDR1 and CDR2 are LGHDT and YNNKEL (reference sequence). The CDR3 loop spans 16 amino acids. Trimming cost V 3 bases and J 0 bases; bases outside gene matches: 7. This receptor was taken from a human donor in a cohort sampled during active or convalescent COVID-19. The sample comprised peripheral blood. The rearrangement joins TRBV3-1 (or the pseudogene TRBV3-2) to TRBJ2-7, with 8 bases lining up with TRBD1. Here the CDR3 DNA reads TGTGCCAGCAGCCAGGGATGGGACAGGAGCTCCTACGAGCAGTACTTC. Its translation is CASSQGWDRSSYEQYF.